The next 19 T cell receptor beta chains were all read from a single sample in a study of cytomegalovirus exposure and HLA in healthy donors. A multiplex PCR was run with 60 Vbeta primers and 13 Jbeta primers. Sequencing was performed with immunoSEQ multiplex PCR; in TCRdb, only in-frame clones are kept and a portion is missing. This sample has roughly 170,000 clones; 82% occur once, and the top ten carry roughly 1.5%. Sample: PBMCs. Source of these receptors: a male donor in good health and CMV-seronegative.

The chain couples TRBV5-6 to TRBJ2-3, with 8 bases that match TRBD1. Germline values: CDR1 SGHDT, CDR2 YYEEEE. J was trimmed by 5 bases and V by 4 bases; bases with no gene match: 9. CDR3 length: 15 amino acids. The CDR3 sequence: CASSGIRGLIDTQYF. Here the CDR3 DNA reads TGTGCCAGCAGCGGAATCAGGGGGCTTATAGATACGCAGTATTTT.

V and J are TRBV4-2 and TRBJ2-3; 7 bases fit TRBD1. V gave up 1 base and J gave up 0 bases; unmatched junction bases: 10. Germline CDR1 is LGHNA and CDR2 is YNFKEQ. The CDR3 contains 18 residues. The CDR3 DNA follows: TGTGCCAGCAGCCAAGGCCGGACAGGCCCTGTTAGCACAGATACGCAGTATTTT. This sequence encodes CASSQGRTGPVSTDTQYF.

This clone has a handful of counts. V gene TRBV29-1 combines with J gene TRBJ2-3; tentatively, D is TRBD1 (6 bases). The CDR3 covers 13 residues. V lost 5 bases and J 6 bases, leaving 15 bases between the germline ends. Germline V CDR1 and CDR2: SQVTM, ANQGSEA. In nucleotides, the CDR3 is TGCAGCGTTCATCCGACAGGCGTGGATACGCAGTATTTT. Protein: CSVHPTGVDTQYF.

The J gene is TRBJ2-1, the V gene TRBV15; D is uncertain. The germline CDR1 and CDR2 sequences are LNHNV and YYDKDF (reference sequence). V shed 2 bases and J shed 5 bases, with 19 bases lying between them. The CDR3 loop spans 17 amino acids. The CDR3 coding sequence is TGTGCCACCAGCAGACCATCAGAGGTCGGTCTTCACAATGAGCAGTTCTTC. Amino acids: CATSRPSEVGLHNEQFF.

The DNA for the CDR3 is TGTGCCAGTACGGACAGGGGCAATTCACCCCTCCACTTT. As protein: CASTDRGNSPLHF. The V gene is TRBV19, the J gene TRBJ1-6; TRBD1 matches 9 bases. Unmatched junction bases numbered 2, after V lost 7 bases and J lost 7 bases. CDR3 length: 13 amino acids. Germline CDR1 reads LNHDA; CDR2 reads SQIVND (reference sequence).

The CDR3 coding sequence is TGTGCCAGCAGCCCAAGACCGGACACCTATGGCTACACCTTC. This codes for CASSPRPDTYGYTF. This sequence joins TRBV7-3 and TRBJ1-2, with D perhaps matching TRBD1 (5 bases). Trimming cost V 5 bases and J 4 bases, with 14 bases left between them. The CDR3 is 14 residues long. Germline V gene data show CDR1 as SGHTA and CDR2 as FQGTGA.

This chain joins TRBV7-3 and TRBJ2-5; possibly TRBD1 for D (7 bases). CDR1 and CDR2 (germline): SGHTA, FQGTGA. V lost 5 bases, J lost 5 bases, and 12 bases lay in between. CDR3 size: 13 residues. CDR3 protein: CASSPGGYETQYF. In DNA form, the CDR3 reads TGTGCCAGCAGCCCAGGGGGGTATGAGACCCAGTACTTC.

V usage is TRBV9 and J usage is TRBJ1-3; a weak D match, TRBD1 (6 bases). Germline loops: CDR1 SGDLS, CDR2 YYNGEE. This CDR3 contains 16 residues. V lost 0 bases to trimming and J lost 0 bases, with 10 bases between them. The CDR3 DNA sequence: TGTGCCAGCAGCGTAGGACAGGCTAGCTCTGGAAACACCATATATTTT. Translating gives CASSVGQASSGNTIYF. Together with reference TRBV9 and TRBJ1-3, the CDR3 gives the full variable domain: DSGVTQTPKHLITATGQRVTLRCSPRSGDLSVYWYQQSLDQGLQFLIQYYNGEERAKGNILERFSAQQFPDLHSELNLSSLELGDSALYFCASSVGQASSGNTIYFGEGSWLTVV.

The V call is TRBV6-1, the J call TRBJ2-7, with D uncertain. The CDR3 contains 13 residues. V lost 6 bases and J lost 1, with 10 bases in between. Germline V gene data show CDR1 as MNHNS and CDR2 as SASEGT. CDR3 in DNA: TGTGCCAGCAGACAAGACAAATCCTACGAGCAGTACTTC. Its translation is CASRQDKSYEQYF.

This chain links TRBV6-1 with TRBJ2-7; 9 bases align to TRBD2. V trimming: 6 bases; J trimming: 4 bases; junction bases outside the gene matches: 4. The germline V gene has CDR1 MNHNS and CDR2 SASEGT. The CDR3 runs 13 residues. The DNA for the CDR3 is TGTGCCAGCAGGCGGGCGGGAGGGTACGAGCAGTACTTC. This gives the protein CASRRAGGYEQYF.

The chain joins TRBV6-4 to TRBJ1-5; 10 nucleotides agree with TRBD1. CDR3 length equals 15 residues. Germline V CDR1 and CDR2: MRHNA, SNTAGT. V lost 6 bases and J lost 4; bases outside the gene matches: 6. In DNA, the CDR3 is TGTGCCAGCAGCCCGGGACAGGGGCCTAATCAGCCCCAGCATTTT. This gives the protein CASSPGQGPNQPQHF.

This rearrangement joins TRBV14 to TRBJ1-5; no firm D call. V lost 0 bases to trimming and J lost 4 bases, with 10 bases between them. This CDR3 is 15 amino acids long. Germline CDR1 and CDR2: SGHDN and FVKESK. The CDR3 DNA follows: TGTGCCAGCAGCCAAGATCGAAGAGGGAATCAGCCCCAGCATTTT. The encoded protein is CASSQDRRGNQPQHF.

The chain uses TRBV5-1 and TRBJ1-1; 8 bases line up with TRBD1. CDR1 and CDR2 from the germline V gene are SGHRS and YFSETQ. V dropped 2 bases and J dropped 4; count of bases not matched to a gene: 13. CDR3 size: 17 residues. In DNA form, the CDR3 reads TGCGCCAGCAGCTTCGGTAGGGACAGGCCGCTGGGCACTGAAGCTTTCTTT. Encoded protein: CASSFGRDRPLGTEAFF.

This chain uses TRBV6-4 with TRBJ1-5; 9 positions agree with TRBD1. Losses at the gene ends were 7 bases for V and 6 bases for J; bases not matched to a gene: 16. Germline V gene lookup returns CDR1 MRHNA and CDR2 SNTAGT. This CDR3 is built from 17 residues. CDR3 bases: TGTGCCAGCACCGAGTGGGGCGGGACAGGGCATAGTCAGCCCCAGCATTTT. Protein: CASTEWGGTGHSQPQHF.

The chain recombines TRBV11-2 with TRBJ2-7; D call uncertain. V was trimmed by 5 bases and J by 5 bases, leaving 19 bases between them. The CDR3 totals 15 residues. CDR1 is SGHAT, CDR2 FQNNGV, per germline. The CDR3 DNA follows: TGTGCCAGCAGCCTCCCGTTTGAAAGAGTACACGAGCAGTACTTC. Protein: CASSLPFERVHEQYF. The full variable domain, in which reference TRBV11-2 and TRBJ2-7 provide the parts outside the CDR3, is EAGVAQSPRYKIIEKRQSVAFWCNPISGHATLYWYQQILGQGPKLLIQFQNNGVVDDSQLPKDRFSAERLKGVDSTLKIQPAKLEDSAVYLCASSLPFERVHEQYFGPGTRLTVT.

The chain uses TRBV6-1 and TRBJ1-2; 8 nucleotides line up with TRBD1. The CDR3 length is 14 residues. The V and J ends lost 6 bases and 5 bases, in that order; junction bases with no gene match: 8. Germline V lookup: CDR1 MNHNS, CDR2 SASEGT. In nucleotides, the CDR3 is TGTGCCAGCAGGACAGGGGAACCTAGTTATGGCTACACCTTC. Protein product: CASRTGEPSYGYTF.

The chain recombines TRBV30 with TRBJ1-2, with 9 positions matching TRBD1. This CDR3 has 14 amino acids. Per germline, CDR1 GTSNPN and CDR2 SVGIG (reference sequence). The ends lost 8 bases at V and 4 bases at J; junction bases unmatched: 11. The chain's CDR3 is CAGESTDRGYGYTF. The CDR3 DNA is TGTGCCGGTGAATCGACGGACAGGGGCTATGGCTACACCTTC.

V usage is TRBV7-8 and J usage is TRBJ2-5, with D hard to call. The germline CDR1 and CDR2 sequences are SGHVS and FQNEAQ. V lost 2 bases and J lost 0, with 10 bases in between. The CDR3 runs 15 residues. The CDR3 reads CASSLRATYQETQYF. The CDR3 nucleotides read TGTGCCAGCAGCTTACGTGCTACCTACCAAGAGACCCAGTACTTC.

The V and J genes are TRBV5-1 and TRBJ2-5; D gene ambiguous. The end of the DNA is better explained by TRBJ2-7, so the J call may be wrong. Germline V gene data show CDR1 as SGHRS and CDR2 as YFSETQ. The CDR3 is made up of 12 amino acids. This CDR3 is CASRGSPYEQYF. The CDR3 coding sequence is TGCGCCAGCAGGGGTAGCCCCTACGAGCAGTACTTC.